The 20 T cell receptor beta chains in this list originate from one sample, sequenced in a study of cytomegalovirus exposure and HLA in healthy donors. The PCR had 60 Vbeta and 13 Jbeta primers. Assay: immunoSEQ multiplex PCR; the TCRdb copy retains only in-frame clones and omits some. The sample shows over 150,000 clones, 65% to 80% of them seen only once. Material: PBMCs. These receptors all stem from a woman aged 40-49 years in good health and CMV-seronegative.

This clone was observed a single time. The chain is built from TRBV6-5 and TRBJ1-2; TRBD1 matches at 7 bases. V shed 2 bases, J shed 2 bases, and the junction held 2 bases outside the gene matches. CDR1 MNHEY and CDR2 SVGAGI come from the germline V gene. This CDR3 region has 14 residues. Written as DNA, the CDR3 is TGTGCCAGCAGTTACCTGGACAGGAACTATGGCTACACCTTC. Encoded protein: CASSYLDRNYGYTF.

The rearrangement links TRBV11-3 to TRBJ2-7, with a possible D match to TRBD1 (5 bases). The V end lost 0 bases, the J end lost 0 bases, and 9 bases lay between the germline ends. This CDR3 has 15 residues. CDR1 is SGHNT and CDR2 is YENEEA in the germline V gene. CDR3 sequence reads: CASSLEGQSSYEQYF. CDR3 coding DNA: TGTGCCAGCAGCTTAGAGGGGCAAAGCTCCTACGAGCAGTACTTC.

V gene TRBV5-5 combines with J gene TRBJ1-5, with TRBD1 matching 9 bases. Per germline, CDR1 SGHKS and CDR2 YYEKEE (reference sequence). J was trimmed by 5 bases and V by 4 bases; bases with no gene match: 4. The CDR3 is 14 amino acids. Here the CDR3 DNA reads TGTGCCAGCAGCCAGCGGACAGGGGATCAGCCCCAGCATTTT. Translated, it gives CASSQRTGDQPQHF. Using reference TRBV5-5 and TRBJ1-5 for the parts outside the CDR3, the full variable domain is DAGVTQSPTHLIKTRGQQVTLRCSPISGHKSVSWYQQVLGQGPQFIFQYYEKEERGRGNFPDRFSARQFPNYSSELNVNALLLGDSALYLCASSQRTGDQPQHFGDGTRLSIL.

This clone was seen just once. The genes are TRBV5-1 and TRBJ2-1; 12 bases are shared with TRBD2. V shed 4 bases and J 6 bases; nucleotides not matched to a gene: 5. Germline values: CDR1 SGHRS, CDR2 YFSETQ. The CDR3 totals 15 residues. In DNA, the CDR3 is TGCGCCAGCAGCCCCACTAGCGGGGGGCCCAATGAGCAGTTCTTC. Translating it yields CASSPTSGGPNEQFF.

The V gene is TRBV7-8, the J gene TRBJ1-2; 10 bases are shared with TRBD1. Unmatched junction bases numbered 8, after V lost 8 bases and J lost 2 bases. Germline lookup yields CDR1 SGHVS and CDR2 FQNEAQ. The CDR3 length is 15 residues. The CDR3 region is CASAPGQGNNYGYTF. The CDR3 nucleotides are TGTGCCAGCGCCCCGGGACAGGGGAACAACTATGGCTACACCTTC.

Of note for this clone: The junction and the germline gene differ at one end; a read error may be behind it. This chain links TRBV18 with TRBJ1-3, with TRBD1 identical over 9 bases. The CDR3 has 15 amino acids. The germline gives CDR1 KGHSH, CDR2 LQKENI. The CDR3: CASSPQGAPGNTIYF. Here the CDR3 DNA reads TGTGCCAGCTCGCCACAGGGGGCGCCTGGAAACACCATATATTTT.

The chain couples TRBV5-1 to TRBJ1-2; tentative D call: TRBD1 (5 bases). The CDR3 is 13 amino acids. Looked up from germline, CDR1 is SGHRS and CDR2 is YFSETQ. The V and J ends lost 2 bases and 1 base respectively, with 6 bases between them. The CDR3: CASSFDSNYGYTF. In nucleotides, the CDR3 is TGCGCCAGCAGCTTTGACAGTAACTATGGCTACACCTTC.

This clone was seen only a few times. This chain links TRBV5-1 with TRBJ2-3, with D possibly TRBD1 on 6 matching bases. Germline V gene data show CDR1 as SGHRS and CDR2 as YFSETQ. V was clipped by 5 bases and J by 5 bases, with 12 bases between them. The CDR3 sequence is 13 residues long. The CDR3 here is CASSVGAGDTQYF. Written as DNA, the CDR3 is TGCGCCAGCAGTGTGGGGGCCGGAGATACGCAGTATTTT.

The chain combines TRBV10-1 with TRBJ2-5; D gene unclear. V lost 2 bases to trimming and J lost 2 bases, with 6 bases between them. The CDR3 loop spans 13 amino acids. The germline V gene has CDR1 WNHNN and CDR2 SYGVQD (reference sequence). The CDR3: CASSEQLQETQYF. The CDR3, as DNA: TGCGCCAGCAGTGAGCAGTTACAAGAGACCCAGTACTTC.

The chain employs TRBV7-9 and TRBJ2-1, with a tentative D call TRBD1 (5 bases). V lost 11 bases and J lost 2, with 19 bases in between. The CDR3 has 15 residues. The germline CDR1 and CDR2 sequences are SEHNR and FQNEAQ (reference sequence). CDR3 loop: CAVLLLGATYNEQFF. CDR3 in DNA: TGTGCCGTTCTATTGTTAGGGGCCACCTACAATGAGCAGTTCTTC. Together with reference TRBV7-9 and TRBJ2-1, the CDR3 gives the full variable domain: DTGVSQNPRHKITKRGQNVTFRCDPISEHNRLYWYRQTLGQGPEFLTYFQNEAQLEKSRLLSDRFSAERPKGSFSTLEIQRTEQGDSAMYLCAVLLLGATYNEQFFGPGTRLTVL.

This chain joins TRBV18 and TRBJ1-1, with no clear D. CDR1 KGHSH and CDR2 LQKENI come from the germline V gene. The CDR3 spans 15 residues. Trimming removed 2 bases at V and 3 bases at J, with 13 bases between. The CDR3 coding sequence is TGTGCCAGCTCACCAACGTATGCGGAGGACACTGAAGCTTTCTTT. Translation: CASSPTYAEDTEAFF.

A note on this clone: The junction differs from germline at one of its ends, possibly a read error. The rearrangement links TRBV7-7 to TRBJ2-5; TRBD2 matches at 12 bases. The CDR3 covers 16 residues. Per the germline V gene, CDR1 is SSHAT and CDR2 is FNYEAQ (reference sequence). The DNA of the CDR3 is TGTGCTAGCAGCTTCACACTAGCGGGAGGTGGAGAGACCCAGTACTTC. Encoded protein: CASSFTLAGGGETQYF.

The rearrangement uses TRBV11-2 and TRBJ1-4, with TRBD1 identical over 12 bases. The germline V gene has CDR1 SGHAT and CDR2 FQNNGV. The length of the CDR3 is 17 residues. V was pared by 6 bases and J by 4 bases, with 9 bases of the junction left unmatched. The CDR3 sequence: CASSLLGQGAGNEKLFF. In nucleotides, the CDR3 is TGTGCCAGCAGTTTGTTGGGACAGGGGGCGGGTAATGAAAAACTGTTTTTT.

This clone was detected only a few times. The chain recombines TRBV6-5 with TRBJ1-1; D call uncertain. V was trimmed by 5 bases and J by 0 bases, leaving 7 bases between them. CDR3 size: 13 residues. Germline values: CDR1 MNHEY, CDR2 SVGAGI. The CDR3 reads CASSARLNTEAFF. Written as DNA, the CDR3 is TGTGCCAGCAGTGCGAGGCTGAACACTGAAGCTTTCTTT.

The chain links TRBV21-1 to TRBJ2-1; the table gives TRBD2 as D, unverified against the DNA. TRBV21-1 is recorded as a pseudogene. CDR3 size: 15 residues. CDR3 in amino acids: CASRAISGRANEQFF. The CDR3 DNA reads TGTGCCAGCAGAGCAATTAGCGGGAGGGCGAATGAGCAGTTCTTC.

The chain carries TRBV9 and TRBJ2-3; TRBD1 is a possible D gene (6 bases). In germline, CDR1 is SGDLS, CDR2 YYNGEE. The ends were cut back, 6 bases at V and 2 bases at J, with 16 bases in the middle. The CDR3 runs to 15 residues. CDR3 sequence reads: CASTPSGQTTDTQYF. The CDR3 nucleotides are TGTGCCAGCACACCATCGGGACAAACCACAGATACGCAGTATTTT.

V and J are TRBV5-1 and TRBJ2-1; 9 nucleotides line up with TRBD1. Germline V lookup: CDR1 SGHRS, CDR2 YFSETQ. This CDR3 spans 15 amino acids. V gave up 1 base and J gave up 6 bases; unmatched junction bases: 5. The CDR3 DNA reads as TGCGCCAGCAGCTTGACCGGGACAGGGCTCAATGAGCAGTTCTTC. Encoded protein: CASSLTGTGLNEQFF.

The rearrangement links TRBV2 to TRBJ1-6; 12 bases are a match to TRBD1. V lost 10 bases, J lost 0 bases, and 10 bases stayed unmatched. This CDR3 is 18 amino acids long. Germline V gene lookup returns CDR1 SNHLY and CDR2 FYNNEI. The chain's CDR3 is CAIHGTGGPSSYNSPLHF. DNA for the CDR3: TGTGCCATCCATGGGACAGGGGGCCCGAGCTCCTATAATTCACCCCTCCACTTT.

The rearrangement links TRBV5-4 to TRBJ2-2; 7 bases match TRBD2. Germline lookup yields CDR1 SGHNT and CDR2 YYREEE (reference sequence). The length of the CDR3 is 16 residues. J gave up 0 bases and V 4 bases, and 6 bases lay outside the gene matches. The CDR3: CASSPTSGANTGELFF. DNA of the CDR3: TGTGCCAGCAGCCCCACAAGCGGGGCGAACACCGGGGAGCTGTTTTTT. Supplemented by reference TRBV5-4 and TRBJ2-2, the full variable domain reads ETGVTQSPTHLIKTRGQQVTLRCSSQSGHNTVSWYQQALGQGPQFIFQYYREEENGRGNFPPRFSGLQFPNYSSELNVNALELDDSALYLCASSPTSGANTGELFFGEGSRLTVL.

The chain has TRBV6-5 and TRBJ2-7, with 7 bases lining up with TRBD1. V trimming: 3 bases; J trimming: 5 bases; junction bases outside the gene matches: 13. The CDR3 is 16 amino acids. Germline lookup yields CDR1 MNHEY and CDR2 SVGAGI. The DNA for the CDR3 is TGTGCCAGCAGTTATCAATCGGGGACAGCCGCCCACGAGCAGTACTTC. It specifies CASSYQSGTAAHEQYF.